Sequencing of this T cell receptor beta chain was carried out in a study of T cells in Graves' hyperthyroidism and ophthalmopathy (dated by TCRdb to the late 2010s). Notes on the research overall: Peripheral blood was sampled at the time of initial diagnosis, prior to any treatment. To identify TCR V-J signatures that set the groups apart, the researchers used a discovery cohort of 100 patients, made up of 40 to 45 with Graves' ophthalmopathy and 57 with stable Graves' hyperthyroidism. In addition, the study compared T-cell repertoires in thyroid tissue and in blood from five to seven Graves' hyperthyroidism patients. Following sampling, methimazole starting at 30 mg daily was given to hyperthyroidism patients, and high-dose intravenous methylprednisolone was given to ophthalmopathy patients. Prospective prediction of ophthalmopathy was tested in an independent validation cohort consisting of 18 to 20 hyperthyroidism patients and approximately 16 patients who later progressed to ophthalmopathy. The paper reports TCR Vbeta CDR3 sequencing of roughly 140 peripheral blood samples: around 45 ophthalmopathy, 75 to 80 hyperthyroidism and approximately 17 progressor patients. The 100 discovery patients were randomly divided into training and test sets at a 7:3 ratio. Findings and caveats that apply to the study as a whole: Most expanded thyroid clonotypes (frequency above 0.001) were also found in blood, which suggests that blood repertoires may mirror thyroid immune responses. No statistical method was used to set the sample size in advance, and investigators knew the group allocation. In validation, progression to ophthalmopathy was predicted by the model with about 70% sensitivity and 72.22% specificity, a median of roughly six months before onset. In cross-validation, a model built on a 13 V-J signature told ophthalmopathy apart from stable hyperthyroidism with over 85% sensitivity and roughly 81% specificity, and in testing the same model reached 80%/75%.

The table lists this clonotype with many counts. Which antigen it targets is not known. Within one base of it there is no much larger clone, and no base qualities were kept. Stable Graves' hyperthyroidism was defined as no progression to ophthalmopathy during 18 months of follow-up. Hyperthyroidism patients were aged 18 to 65 years and newly diagnosed, with disease duration of less than 2 months. Patients with uncontrolled infections, other autoimmune diseases, pregnancy or lactation were excluded. Diagnoses were established on the basis of clinical symptoms, serum thyroxine and TRAb, thyroid ultrasound, and orbital computed tomography. Ficoll-Paque density gradient centrifugation was used to isolate PBMCs from about 9.4 ml of fresh peripheral blood. Trizol reagent was used to extract total RNA, and RNA quality was then checked on an Agilent 2100 Bioanalyzer. The TCR beta CDR3 regions were amplified from the RNA transcripts. A first-round RT-PCR of the TCR CDR3 used the HTBI primer set with the Qiagen OneStep RT-PCR kit. A second multiplex PCR round built the libraries, followed by size selection and purification. Paired-end sequencing of the libraries was performed with 100 bp reads on an Illumina HiSeq2000. On the study's bioinformatics: Raw data were processed with SOAPnuke, discarding reads with adapters, uncalled bases, mean Phred below 15, or no exact constant-primer or identifier match. COPE v1.2.5 was used to merge the high-quality paired reads, and each unique nucleotide sequence was defined as a clonotype. MiTCR v1.1 was used to align the clonotypes against IMGT TRBV, TRBD and TRBJ reference segments. The analysis included only V-J combinations with a frequency above 0.0001, which together covered around 99% of the repertoires. A TCS score was defined as the ratio of F50 (clonal expansion) to E x V (chaos), with BLOSUM62-based TCRdist applied between CDR3 peptides within each V-J. Welch's t-statistics and random forest reduced roughly 500 V-J features to fewer than 15, which were used in a naive Bayes classifier (R e1071). Using fastp at Q25 and MiXCR, TCRdb reprocessed the public reads and kept productive beta chains. Rows with a matching CDR3 protein are joined into one entry that keeps the most common DNA and genes. Here the V and J calls rest on TCRdb's processing, not on the authors' analysis. The sample includes approximately 400,000 distinct CDR3 sequences, with 15% to 19% observed a single time. 14% of the sample is taken by the ten largest.

The CDR3, cysteine through phenylalanine, is 14 amino acids long. The DNA shown is the 42-base CDR3, in frame from base 1. Cut back by 4 bases and 3 bases, the V and J ends lie 13 bases apart. In the germline V gene, CDR1 corresponds to SGHRS and CDR2 to YFSETQ. The source of this sequence is a woman under 30 with Graves' hyperthyroidism. The chain is made from TRBV5-1 and TRBJ1-1, with the D gene not confidently named. The sample consisted of blood. The DNA is as follows: TGCGCCAGCAGCCCAGGCACGGGGTACACTGAAGCTTTCTTT. Protein translation: CASSPGTGYTEAFF. Supplemented by the reference TRBV5-1 and TRBJ1-1 proteins around the CDR3, the complete variable domain is KAGVTQTPRYLIKTRGQQVTLSCSPISGHRSVSWYQQTPGQGLQFLFEYFSETQRNKGNFPGRFSGRQFSNSRSEMNVSTLELGDSALYLCASSPGTGYTEAFFGQGTRLTVV.